Presented here are 12 T cell receptor beta chains from one specimen sequenced in a study of T cells in Graves' hyperthyroidism and ophthalmopathy. RNA transcripts served as the template for amplifying TCR beta CDR3 regions. The HTBI primer set drove a first-round RT-PCR of the TCR CDR3. TCRdb fed the multiplex PCR reads into MiXCR, producing one record per CDR3 protein. The sample consists of a few hundred thousand distinct CDR3 sequences, 46% of them appearing once. Sequencing was carried out using peripheral blood or thyroid tissue (not recorded which). These TCRs come from an adult woman with Graves' disease, either hyperthyroidism or ophthalmopathy (not recorded which).

In this sample, this clonotype turned up many times. The V and J genes are TRBV4-1 and TRBJ2-2; the match to TRBD2 covers 9 bases. Trimming took 5 bases from V and 5 from J; bases not matched to a gene: 9. CDR3 size: 16 residues. Germline V lookup: CDR1 MGHRA, CDR2 YSYEKL. The CDR3 sequence: CASSYLVAGDTGELFF. The CDR3 DNA reads TGCGCCAGCAGCTACCTGGTAGCGGGAGATACCGGGGAGCTGTTTTTT.

The chain is built from TRBV15 and TRBJ2-5, with 10 positions matching TRBD2. Germline CDR1 LNHNV, CDR2 YYDKDF (reference sequence). This CDR3 region has 15 residues. With V trimmed by 3 bases and J by 3 bases, 4 bases remained unmatched. The CDR3 spells CATSSFGTSEETQYF. CDR3 bases: TGTGCCACCAGCAGCTTTGGGACTAGCGAAGAGACCCAGTACTTC.

The chain links TRBV6-5 to TRBJ2-5; 7 nucleotides agree with TRBD2. Germline V gene lookup returns CDR1 MNHEY and CDR2 SVGAGI. V gave up 6 bases and J gave up 2 bases; unmatched junction bases: 9. This CDR3 has 15 amino acids. This chain's CDR3 is CASRDPHGGQETQYF. CDR3 bases: TGTGCCAGCAGGGACCCTCACGGGGGGCAAGAGACCCAGTACTTC.

The sample holds one count of this clonotype. This sequence joins TRBV9 and TRBJ1-5; D call uncertain. The CDR3 runs 13 residues. Germline V gives CDR1 SGDLS, CDR2 YYNGEE. Trimming removed 0 bases at V and 6 bases at J, with 7 bases between. CDR3 nucleotide sequence: TGTGCCAGCAGCGTAGACGTCGGTCAGCCCCAGCATTTT. Amino acid sequence: CASSVDVGQPQHF.

The chain recombines TRBV15 with TRBJ2-7; the D gene is possibly TRBD1 (6 bases). CDR3 length: 14 residues. The germline gives CDR1 LNHNV, CDR2 YYDKDF (reference sequence). With 1 base removed from V and 3 bases from J, the gap between germline ends came to 10 bases. Here the CDR3 DNA reads TGTGCCACCAGCAGAGCTACAGGGAACTACGAGCAGTACTTC. It yields the protein CATSRATGNYEQYF.

There are many counts of this clonotype. This sequence joins TRBV5-6 and TRBJ2-7; D is unclear. Germline assignment: CDR1 SGHDT and CDR2 YYEEEE. V was pared by 1 base and J by 2 bases, with 16 bases between. This CDR3 comprises 16 residues. This chain's CDR3 is CASSLSLAQPPYEQYF. CDR3 nucleotides: TGTGCCAGCAGCTTGTCCCTCGCCCAGCCACCCTACGAGCAGTACTTC. The variable domain in full, completed from reference TRBV5-6 and TRBJ2-7, reads DAGVTQSPTHLIKTRGQQVTLRCSPKSGHDTVSWYQQALGQGPQFIFQYYEEEERQRGNFPDRFSGHQFPNYSSELNVNALLLGDSALYLCASSLSLAQPPYEQYFGPGTRLTVT.

This clonotype was observed many times. V usage is TRBV10-3 and J usage is TRBJ1-5, with TRBD1 identical over 9 bases. V shed 10 bases, J shed 2 bases, and the junction held 3 bases outside the gene matches. The germline V gene encodes CDR1 ENHRY and CDR2 SYGVKD. This CDR3 comprises 13 residues. CDR3 region: CATGQGGNQPQHF. The CDR3 bases are TGTGCCACGGGACAGGGCGGCAATCAGCCCCAGCATTTT.

As to this clonotype: The conserved phenylalanine or tryptophan normally closing the CDR3 is absent here, so this likely arose from a read error. V is TRBV7-2 and J is TRBJ1-2, with 7 bases matching TRBD1. V lost 5 bases and J lost 8; bases outside the gene matches: 8. In germline, CDR1 is SGHTA, CDR2 FQGNSA. The CDR3 consists of 13 residues. The CDR3 region has the DNA TGTGCCAGCAGCCTCAGACAGGGAGCGGGCTACACCGTC. Translating it yields CASSLRQGAGYTV.

This clonotype was picked up many times. The CDR3 DNA reads as TGCAGTGCTGGCAGGGCCACTGAAGCTTTCTTT. Protein sequence: CSAGRATEAFF. This chain connects TRBV20-1 to TRBJ1-1, with D possibly being TRBD1 (5 bases). V was cut by 5 bases and J by 4 bases, with 8 bases left in between. Germline CDR1 reads DFQATT; CDR2 reads SNEGSKA (reference sequence). The CDR3 length is 11 residues.

This clonotype has a single count. The V and J genes are TRBV15 and TRBJ1-5; 7 bases are shared with TRBD1. The V gene end was trimmed by 4 bases and the J gene end by 3 bases; junction bases not matched to a gene: 6. CDR3 length: 15 amino acids. Germline values: CDR1 LNHNV, CDR2 YYDKDF (reference sequence). CDR3 DNA sequence: TGTGCCACCAGCACAGACGGACAGGTCAATCAGCCCCAGCATTTT. It is translated as CATSTDGQVNQPQHF.

V gene TRBV10-3 combines with J gene TRBJ2-5, with 7 bases matching TRBD2. CDR3 size: 13 residues. CDR1 ENHRY and CDR2 SYGVKD come from the germline V gene. J gave up 4 bases and V 10 bases, and 9 bases lay outside the gene matches. In nucleotides, the CDR3 is TGTGCCAGCAGCGGGGAGTGGAGAGAGACCCAGTACTTC. This encodes CASSGEWRETQYF.

On this clonotype itself: A much bigger clone sits one base away, suggesting this may be a read error. The chain has TRBV19 and TRBJ1-1; 8 bases map to TRBD1. CDR1 is LNHDA and CDR2 is SQIVND in the germline V gene (reference sequence). The length of the CDR3 is 15 residues. V trimming: 8 bases; J trimming: 5 bases; junction bases outside the gene matches: 13. The CDR3 reads CASGTRTGSKTEAFF. DNA of the CDR3: TGTGCCAGTGGTACAAGGACAGGGAGCAAGACTGAAGCTTTCTTT.